This T cell receptor beta chain stems from a study of T-cell reconstitution after alpha-beta-depleted transplantation in children. Preparing the TCRbeta library involved the use of unique molecular identifiers. TCRdb re-derived calls from the PCR reads in MiXCR, one entry per CDR3 protein. The data hold a few hundred thousand distinct CDR3 sequences, with approximately 23% observed a single time. The CDR3 sequence is 19 residues long. Trimming pared 1 base from V and 0 bases from J, leaving 19 bases between. CDR1 SSHAT and CDR2 FNYEAQ come from the germline V gene (reference sequence). The TCR sequence derives from a male patient under 18 who had a stem cell transplant for acute lymphoblastic leukemia, so the T cells may come from the graft donor. This specimen was PBMCs, mostly from graft donor cells, taken 180 days after TCRalphabeta/CD19-depleted stem cell transplant. The chain has TRBV7-7 and TRBJ2-1; tentative D call: TRBD1 (5 bases). CDR3 DNA sequence: TGTGCCAGCAGCTTAGTAGTAGGGGCGCGAGTAAGCTCCTACAATGAGCAGTTCTTC. It is translated as CASSLVVGARVSSYNEQFF.